The sequence of this T cell receptor (beta chain) was determined in a study of shared clonotypes between healthy human individuals. The V gene lost 5 bases and the J gene lost 1 base, with 17 bases spanning the gap. CDR1 SGHRS and CDR2 YFSETQ come from the germline V gene. The CDR3 is 16 residues long. At the deep level, the assay was run. The table came from immunoSEQ multiplex PCR; TCRdb's copy has only in-frame clones and leaves some out. The sample includes a few million clones, roughly nine tenths seen only once; the top ten take 0.14%. Comments on this clone: Its antigen remains unknown.

Study outcomes and limitations: The donor pool, a small one, limited the genetic and exposure-history diversity represented.

Sequenced: naive CD4+ T cells sorted from blood. Subset here: CD45RA+ positively selected. The sequence was collected from a young man in good health. The V call is TRBV5-1, the J call TRBJ2-3; D call uncertain. DNA of the CDR3: TGCGCCAGCAGTCTACCCCTTCCCCAGGGCACAGATACGCAGTATTTT. This sequence encodes CASSLPLPQGTDTQYF.